The source of this T cell receptor beta chain is a study of radiation and T cells in renal cell carcinoma. The germline CDR1 and CDR2 sequences are MNHNS and SASEGT. The CDR3 is 14 residues long. V was shortened by 1 base and J by 4 bases, with 7 bases between the two germline ends. Data came from immunoSEQ multiplex PCR; TCRdb stores just in-frame clones and leaves some out. The table includes roughly 160,000 clones, about 87% detected once. Time point meaning: blood 4 weeks post-SBRT, at nephrectomy. The treatment was: 15 Gy SBRT to primary tumor, nephrectomy 4 weeks later. Serial blood draws occurred at baseline and 2 and 4 weeks post-SBRT. The patient's renal cell carcinoma had clear cell pathology. Regarding the study as a whole: Pretreatment tumor biopsies were lacking, so baseline clonotypes are unknown.

As concerns this clone: The antigen remains unidentified.

This rearrangement joins TRBV6-1 to TRBJ2-2; maybe TRBD1 (6 bases). This sequence originates from a woman aged 50 to 65 with renal cell carcinoma. Sequenced material: blood, taken from a patient whose treatment included radiotherapy and nephrectomy. DNA for the CDR3: TGTGCCAGCAGTGAAGTAGGGGGCACCGGGGAGCTGTTTTTT. It specifies CASSEVGGTGELFF.